This TCR beta chain was observed in a study of neurological immune-mediated disorders (dated by TCRdb to the late 2010s). For the wider study: The study compared peripheral blood TCR-beta repertoires of HTLV-I-associated myelopathy (HAM/TSP) patients, multiple sclerosis patients and healthy controls using UMI-based sequencing. The cohort comprised 68 subjects: 14 HAM/TSP patients, some 34 multiple sclerosis patients and about 20 healthy controls. Longitudinal samples, technical triplicates and paired sorted CD4+ and CD8+ T-cell subsets, alongside PBMC samples, were included among the 106 TCR-beta libraries. General conclusions and limits of the study: TCR clonal expansion was highest in HAM/TSP patients and lowest in MS patients, with MS patients falling below even healthy controls. No identical CDR3 amino acid sequences were found to be shared among expanded clones across subjects, suggesting that TCR-beta repertoires were private in all groups.

As to this clonotype: Its antigen is not yet known. Base qualities are not at hand, and no much larger clone is one base apart.

Deletion took 2 bases off V and 2 bases off J, with a span of 3 bases between the germline ends. Taken from cysteine to phenylalanine, the CDR3 has 12 residues. Here the CDR3 DNA is all that survives: 36 bases in frame from base 1. The CDR1 and CDR2 encoded by the germline V gene are ENHRY and SYGVKD. Blood bank volunteers in Maryland, USA served as the healthy controls. For unsorted PBMC libraries, 2 million PBMCs were used after storage in RNAlater at -80 degrees C until RNA extraction. Peripheral blood underwent Ficoll-Hypaque density gradient centrifugation to isolate PBMCs, which were then cryopreserved in liquid nitrogen. To synthesize cDNA, template-switch 5'RACE was performed with a primer carrying a 10-nucleotide random unique molecular identifier so that each TCR transcript was tagged. Every sequencing run yielded over 180 million TCR-beta sequences covering 15-18 subjects. The RNeasy kit was used to extract total RNA. The KAPA Real-time Library Amplification kit was used to amplify TCR-beta VDJ regions with primers for the TCR constant region and the 5'RACE anchor. Sample indexes and Illumina adaptors were added in a first PCR, after which library yield was increased in a second PCR. The roughly 650 bp TCR product was size-selected on a 2% E-gel SizeSelection system after Ampure bead purification. Before pooling, library quality was assessed on a Bioanalyzer, concentration was determined with Qubit, and library quantification was performed with the Kapa Library Quantification kit. An Illumina HiSeq 2500 was used to sequence the libraries paired-end at 2 x 150 bp. To increase sequence diversity, roughly 24-30% phiX was spiked into each library pool. In the paper's pipeline: Quality-filtered reads were processed with the UMI-based MiGEC pipeline, and over 75% of raw TCR sequences were removed by the MiGEC pipeline during error correction. IMGT germline references were used for aligning VDJ genes, and each clonotype was defined as a unique CDR3 amino acid sequence together with its V-J genes. Clonal expansion, Shannon diversity, and CDR3 relatedness (CalcPairwiseDistances, ClusterSamples) were evaluated with VDJtools, and phylogenetic trees were built with CLCbio workbench. Clones with at least 8 unique UMIs were defined as expanded, with this threshold being based on coefficient-of-variation modelling across technical triplicates. TCRdb itself trimmed the public reads at Q25 with fastp, ran MiXCR and retained productive beta chains. All rows with the same CDR3 protein become a single entry with the most common DNA and genes. TCRdb's processing, not the authors' own work, is the source of the V and J calls. The sample profile shows roughly 76,000 distinct CDR3 sequences; roughly an eighth of them were found once. The ten most abundant clones make up 6.8% of the sample.

The sequence links TRBV10-3 to TRBJ2-5; the D gene cannot be resolved reliably. Sequencing used PBMCs. This receptor was taken from a woman aged 50 to 60 in good health. The DNA sequence reads TGTGCCATCAGTGAGAATCAAGAGACCCAGTACTTC. Its protein product is CAISENQETQYF.